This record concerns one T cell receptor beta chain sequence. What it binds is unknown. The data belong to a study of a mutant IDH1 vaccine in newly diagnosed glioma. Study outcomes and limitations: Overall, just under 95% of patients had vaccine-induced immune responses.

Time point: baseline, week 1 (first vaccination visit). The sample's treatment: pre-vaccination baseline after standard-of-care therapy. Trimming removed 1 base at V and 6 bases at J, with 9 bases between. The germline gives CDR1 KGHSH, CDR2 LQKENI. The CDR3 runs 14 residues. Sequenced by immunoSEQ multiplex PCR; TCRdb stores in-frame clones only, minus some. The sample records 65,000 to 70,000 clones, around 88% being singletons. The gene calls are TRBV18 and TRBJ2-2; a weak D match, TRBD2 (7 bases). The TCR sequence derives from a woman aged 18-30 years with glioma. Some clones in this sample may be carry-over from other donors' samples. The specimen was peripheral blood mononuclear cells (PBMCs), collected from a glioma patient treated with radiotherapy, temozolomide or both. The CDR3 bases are TGTGCCAGCTCACCACACGGGGGGCCCGGGGAGCTGTTTTTT. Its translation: CASSPHGGPGELFF. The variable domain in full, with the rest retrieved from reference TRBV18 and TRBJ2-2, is NAGVMQNPRHLVRRRGQEARLRCSPMKGHSHVYWYRQLPEEGLKFMVYLQKENIIDESGMPKERFSAEFPKEGPSILRIQQVVRGDSAAYFCASSPHGGPGELFFGEGSRLTVL.